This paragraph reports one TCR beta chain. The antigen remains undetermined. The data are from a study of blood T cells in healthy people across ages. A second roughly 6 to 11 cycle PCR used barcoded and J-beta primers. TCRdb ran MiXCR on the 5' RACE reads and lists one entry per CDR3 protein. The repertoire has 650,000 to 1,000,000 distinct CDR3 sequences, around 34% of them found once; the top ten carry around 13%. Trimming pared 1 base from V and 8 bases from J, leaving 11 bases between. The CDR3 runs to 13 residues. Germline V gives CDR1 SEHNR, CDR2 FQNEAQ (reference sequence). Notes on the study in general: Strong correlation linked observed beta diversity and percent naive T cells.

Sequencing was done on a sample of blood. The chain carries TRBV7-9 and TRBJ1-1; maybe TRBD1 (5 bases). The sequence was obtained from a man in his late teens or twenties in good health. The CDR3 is CASSLVGDFEAFF. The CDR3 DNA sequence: TGTGCCAGCAGCTTAGTGGGGGACTTCGAAGCTTTCTTT.